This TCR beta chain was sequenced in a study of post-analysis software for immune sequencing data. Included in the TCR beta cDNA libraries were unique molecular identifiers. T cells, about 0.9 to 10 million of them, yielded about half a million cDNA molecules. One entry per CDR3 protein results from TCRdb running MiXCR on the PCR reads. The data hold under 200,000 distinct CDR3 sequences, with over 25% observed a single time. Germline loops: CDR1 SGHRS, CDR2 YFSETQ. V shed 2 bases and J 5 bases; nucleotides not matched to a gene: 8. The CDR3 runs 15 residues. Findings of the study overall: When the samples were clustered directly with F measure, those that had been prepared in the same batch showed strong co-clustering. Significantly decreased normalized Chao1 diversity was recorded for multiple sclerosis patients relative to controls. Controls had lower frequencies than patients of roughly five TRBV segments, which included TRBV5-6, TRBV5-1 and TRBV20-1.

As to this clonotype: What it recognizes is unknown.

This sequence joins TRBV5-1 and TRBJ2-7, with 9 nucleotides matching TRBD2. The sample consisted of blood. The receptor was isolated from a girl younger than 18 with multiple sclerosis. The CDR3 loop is CASSLISGSLDEQYF. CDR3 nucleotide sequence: TGCGCCAGCAGCTTAATTAGCGGGAGTCTGGACGAGCAGTACTTC.